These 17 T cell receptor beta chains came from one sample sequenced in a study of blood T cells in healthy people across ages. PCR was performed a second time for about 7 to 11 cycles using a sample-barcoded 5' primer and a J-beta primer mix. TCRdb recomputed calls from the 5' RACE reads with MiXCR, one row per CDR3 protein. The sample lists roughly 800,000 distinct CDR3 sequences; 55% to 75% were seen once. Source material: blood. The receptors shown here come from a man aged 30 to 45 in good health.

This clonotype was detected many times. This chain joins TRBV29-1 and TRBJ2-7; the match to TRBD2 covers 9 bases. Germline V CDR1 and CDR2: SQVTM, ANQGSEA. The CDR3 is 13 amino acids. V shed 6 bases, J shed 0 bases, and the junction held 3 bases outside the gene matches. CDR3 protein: CSVGTSYSYEQYF. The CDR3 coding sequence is TGCAGCGTCGGGACTAGCTACTCCTACGAGCAGTACTTC.

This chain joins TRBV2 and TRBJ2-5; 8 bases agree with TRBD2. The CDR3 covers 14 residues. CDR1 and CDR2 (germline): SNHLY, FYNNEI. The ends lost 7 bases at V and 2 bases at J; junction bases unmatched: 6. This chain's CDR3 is CASNNQRGQETQYF. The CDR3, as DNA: TGTGCCAGCAACAACCAGCGGGGGCAAGAGACCCAGTACTTC. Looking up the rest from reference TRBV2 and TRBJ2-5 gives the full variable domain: EPEVTQTPSHQVTQMGQEVILRCVPISNHLYFYWYRQILGQKVEFLVSFYNNEISEKSEIFDDQFSVERPDGSNFTLKIRSTKLEDSAMYFCASNNQRGQETQYFGPGTRLLVL.

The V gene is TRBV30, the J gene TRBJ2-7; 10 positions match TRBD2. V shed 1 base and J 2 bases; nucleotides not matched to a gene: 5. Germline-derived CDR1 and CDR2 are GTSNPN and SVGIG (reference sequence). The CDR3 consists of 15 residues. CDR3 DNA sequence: TGTGCCTGGAGTGGTAGCGGGAGGAGTCCCTACGAGCAGTACTTC. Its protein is CAWSGSGRSPYEQYF.

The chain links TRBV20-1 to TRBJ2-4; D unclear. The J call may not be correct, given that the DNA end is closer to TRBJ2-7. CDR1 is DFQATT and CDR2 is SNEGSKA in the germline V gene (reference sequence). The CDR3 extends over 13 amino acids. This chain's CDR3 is CSAPTSLSYEQYF. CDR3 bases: TGCAGTGCGCCCACTTCCCTGTCCTACGAGCAGTACTTC.

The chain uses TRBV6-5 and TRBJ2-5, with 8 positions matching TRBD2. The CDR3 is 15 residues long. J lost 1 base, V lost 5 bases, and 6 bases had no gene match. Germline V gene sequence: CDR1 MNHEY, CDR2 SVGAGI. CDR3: CASSPGGVPQETQYF. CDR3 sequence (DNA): TGTGCCAGCAGTCCGGGGGGGGTACCCCAAGAGACCCAGTACTTC.

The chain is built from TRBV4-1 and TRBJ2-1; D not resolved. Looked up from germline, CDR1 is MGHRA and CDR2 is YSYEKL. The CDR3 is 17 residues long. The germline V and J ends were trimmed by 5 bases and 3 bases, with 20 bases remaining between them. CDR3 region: CASSISLTPSFYNEQFF. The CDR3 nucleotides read TGCGCCAGCAGCATAAGTCTAACCCCCTCTTTCTACAATGAGCAGTTCTTC.

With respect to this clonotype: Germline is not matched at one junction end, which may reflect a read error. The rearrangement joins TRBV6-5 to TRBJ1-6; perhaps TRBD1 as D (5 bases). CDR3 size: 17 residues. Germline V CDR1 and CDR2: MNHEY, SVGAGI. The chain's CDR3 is CASSDSSGGLDNSPLHF. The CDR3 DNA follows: TGTGCCAGCAGTGACTCCTCCGGGGGACTGGATAATTCACCCCTCCACTTT.

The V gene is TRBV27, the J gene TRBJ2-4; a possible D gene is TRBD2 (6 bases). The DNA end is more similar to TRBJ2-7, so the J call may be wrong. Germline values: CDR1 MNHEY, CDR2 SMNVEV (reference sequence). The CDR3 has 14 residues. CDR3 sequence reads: CASSPSSGLYEQYF. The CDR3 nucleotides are TGTGCCAGCAGTCCCAGTAGCGGACTCTACGAGCAGTACTTC.

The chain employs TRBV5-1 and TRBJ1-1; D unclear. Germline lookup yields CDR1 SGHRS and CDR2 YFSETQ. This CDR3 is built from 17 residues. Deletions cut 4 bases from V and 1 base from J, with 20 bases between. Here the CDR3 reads CASSPRRAHLENTEAFF. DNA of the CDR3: TGCGCCAGCAGCCCTCGTCGTGCCCACCTTGAGAACACTGAAGCTTTCTTT.

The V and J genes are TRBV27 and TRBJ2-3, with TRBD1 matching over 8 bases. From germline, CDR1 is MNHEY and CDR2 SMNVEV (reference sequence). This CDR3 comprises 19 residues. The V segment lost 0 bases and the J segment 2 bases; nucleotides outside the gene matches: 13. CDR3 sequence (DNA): TGTGCCAGCAGTTTATCCCTACCCGGACAGGGAGAAATCACAGATACGCAGTATTTT. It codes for CASSLSLPGQGEITDTQYF.

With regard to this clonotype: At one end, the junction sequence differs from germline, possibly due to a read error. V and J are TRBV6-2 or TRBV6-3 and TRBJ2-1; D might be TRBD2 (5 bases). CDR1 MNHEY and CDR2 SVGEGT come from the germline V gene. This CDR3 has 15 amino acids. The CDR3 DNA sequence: TGTGCCAGCATACTAGACTTTAGCTCCTACAATGAGCGGTTCTTC. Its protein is CASILDFSSYNERFF.

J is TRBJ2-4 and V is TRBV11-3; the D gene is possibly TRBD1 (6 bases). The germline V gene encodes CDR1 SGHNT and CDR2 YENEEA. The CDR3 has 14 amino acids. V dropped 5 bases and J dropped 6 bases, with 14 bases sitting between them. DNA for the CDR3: TGTGCCAGCAGCCCCGGGACATCTGGAAACATTCAGTACTTC. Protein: CASSPGTSGNIQYF. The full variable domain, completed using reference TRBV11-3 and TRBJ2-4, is EAGVVQSPRYKIIEKKQPVAFWCNPISGHNTLYWYLQNLGQGPELLIRYENEEAVDDSQLPKDRFSAERLKGVDSTLKIQPAELGDSAVYLCASSPGTSGNIQYFGAGTRLSVL.

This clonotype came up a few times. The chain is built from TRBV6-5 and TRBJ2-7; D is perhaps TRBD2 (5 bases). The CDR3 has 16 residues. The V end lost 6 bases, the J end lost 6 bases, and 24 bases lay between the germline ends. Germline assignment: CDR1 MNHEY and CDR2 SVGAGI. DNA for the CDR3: TGTGCCAGCAGGCTGTCCTTCGCGGGCCCACTACGCGAGCAGTACTTC. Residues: CASRLSFAGPLREQYF.

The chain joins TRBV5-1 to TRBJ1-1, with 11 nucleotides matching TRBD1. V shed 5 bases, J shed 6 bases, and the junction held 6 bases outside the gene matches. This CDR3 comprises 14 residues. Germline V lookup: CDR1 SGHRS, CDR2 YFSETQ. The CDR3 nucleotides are TGCGCCAGCAGGGCCGGGACAGGGGGTGCTGAAGCTTTCTTT. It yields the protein CASRAGTGGAEAFF.

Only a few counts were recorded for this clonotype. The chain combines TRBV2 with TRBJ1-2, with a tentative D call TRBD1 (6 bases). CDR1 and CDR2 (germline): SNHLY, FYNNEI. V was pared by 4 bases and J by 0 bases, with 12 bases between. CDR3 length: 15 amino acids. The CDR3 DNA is TGTGCCAGCAGTGTAGGGGGATCCCCTAACTATGGCTACACCTTC. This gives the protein CASSVGGSPNYGYTF.

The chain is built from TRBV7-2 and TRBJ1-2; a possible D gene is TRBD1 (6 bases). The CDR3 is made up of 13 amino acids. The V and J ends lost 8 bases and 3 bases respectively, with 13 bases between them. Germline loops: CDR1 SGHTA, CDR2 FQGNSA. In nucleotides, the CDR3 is TGTGCCAGCCTAATACAGGGCGACTATGGCTACACCTTC. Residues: CASLIQGDYGYTF. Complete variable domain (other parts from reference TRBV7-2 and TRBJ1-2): GAGVSQSPSNKVTEKGKDVELRCDPISGHTALYWYRQSLGQGLEFLIYFQGNSAPDKSGLPSDRFSAERTGGSVSTLTIQRTQQEDSAVYLCASLIQGDYGYTFGSGTRLTVV.

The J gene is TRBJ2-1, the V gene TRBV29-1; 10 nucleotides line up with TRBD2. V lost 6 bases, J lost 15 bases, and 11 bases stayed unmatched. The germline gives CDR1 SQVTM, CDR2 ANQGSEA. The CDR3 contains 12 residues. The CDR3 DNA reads TGCAGCGTCACTTCTAGCGGGAGTTCTGGGTTCTTC. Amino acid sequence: CSVTSSGSSGFF.